This T cell receptor (beta chain) was sequenced during a study of regulatory T cells in long-lasting Graves disease. CDR3 regions were amplified by Arm-PCR using iRepertoire HTBI primers to build TCR beta libraries. TCRdb independently ran MiXCR on the multiplex PCR reads; one entry per CDR3 protein. The sample holds over 500,000 distinct CDR3 sequences, approximately 16% seen once. This CDR3 spans 15 amino acids. Between the trimmed V and J ends, which lost 6 bases and 3 bases, there was a span of 20 bases. CDR1 and CDR2 (germline): DFQATT, SNEGSKA (reference sequence). Time point defined: newly diagnosed GD, antithyroid drugs for less than 3 months. There was RNA extracted from PBMCs, and the TCR library was made from it. The data were also submitted as part of a second study, on T cells in Graves' hyperthyroidism and ophthalmopathy. That source notes: Aged 18 to 65, the patients had hyperthyroidism that was newly diagnosed and had lasted under 2 months.

The genes are TRBV20-1 and TRBJ1-2, with D perhaps matching TRBD1 (6 bases). This specimen was peripheral blood mononuclear cells (PBMCs), taken at new diagnosis, from a patient treated with antithyroid drugs. This receptor was taken from a man younger than 35 with Graves disease. The CDR3 protein is CSAEGVSGGDYGYTF. The CDR3 DNA sequence: TGCAGTGCAGAGGGGGTATCGGGGGGCGACTATGGCTACACCTTC.